This T cell receptor beta chain was retrieved from a study of CD8 T cells in Susac syndrome. Study at large: The sequenced Susac syndrome patients included about six who had clinically active disease and about 8 who were in remission.

All included Susac syndrome patients satisfied recently defined diagnostic criteria for definite or probable disease. Notes on the study in general: Clonal expansion was not seen in any Susac syndrome CD4+ T cell repertoire.

Germline V gives CDR1 DFQATT, CDR2 SNEGSKA (reference sequence). The CDR3 consists of 13 residues. Trimming took off 5 bases at V and 4 bases at J, with 14 bases between the two ends. Reverse transcription of roughly 0.5 to 1 ug RNA was performed with random hexamers. Amplification of TCR beta CDR3 was carried out by immunoSEQ multiplex PCR, which covered 54 Vbeta and 13 Jbeta segments. Each CDR3 protein is one row after TCRdb ran MiXCR on the immunoSEQ multiplex PCR reads. The table has about 240,000 distinct CDR3 sequences, 90% to 97% seen once. As to this clonotype: Its antigen is still unknown.

This TCR was recovered from a human donor with Susac syndrome. Material for sequencing was CD4+ T cells from PBMCs. The rearrangement joins TRBV20-1 to TRBJ1-2; no clear D gene. The CDR3 region is CSAPGGLAYGYTF. As DNA, the CDR3 is TGCAGTGCTCCCGGCGGGCTAGCCTATGGCTACACCTTC.